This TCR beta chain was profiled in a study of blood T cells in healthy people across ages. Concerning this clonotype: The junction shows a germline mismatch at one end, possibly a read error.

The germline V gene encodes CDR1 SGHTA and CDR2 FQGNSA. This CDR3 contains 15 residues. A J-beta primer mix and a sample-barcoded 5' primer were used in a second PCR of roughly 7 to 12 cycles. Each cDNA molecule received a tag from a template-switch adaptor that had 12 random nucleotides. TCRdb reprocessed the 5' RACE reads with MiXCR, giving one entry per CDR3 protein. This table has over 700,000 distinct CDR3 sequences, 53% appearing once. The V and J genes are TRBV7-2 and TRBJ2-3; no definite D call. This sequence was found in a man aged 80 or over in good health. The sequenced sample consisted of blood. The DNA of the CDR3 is TGTGCCAGCACCTTAGGGCTTCGTAACACAGATACGCAGTATTTT. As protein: CASTLGLRNTDTQYF.